This T cell receptor beta chain was retrieved from a study of blood T cell repertoires in COVID-19. Study-level information: There were acute and convalescent COVID-19 samples, and they came from the United States, Italy and Spain. Nucleic acid was either cDNA or gDNA, and it came from T cells, B-cell-depleted T cells, or PBMCs.

This clone was observed a few times. CDR3 length: 14 residues. CDR1 and CDR2 from the germline V gene are SQVTM and ANQGSEA. V was cut by 7 bases and J by 0 bases, with 12 bases left in between. Original analysis: By means of reference gene primer amplification, nucleated cell counts were estimated. Assay: immunoSEQ multiplex PCR; the TCRdb copy retains only in-frame clones and omits some. V and J calls and clone size are copied from that table; D and trimming were computed from the DNA. The sample holds 140,000 or so clones, approximately 80% seen once. Sequencing was carried out using peripheral blood. The genes are TRBV29-1 and TRBJ2-2; possibly TRBD1 for D (6 bases). The receptor was derived from a woman aged 60-75 years with acute or convalescent COVID-19. The CDR3 DNA reads as TGCAGCGCCCTCAGGGGTTCGAACACCGGGGAGCTGTTTTTT. It is translated as CSALRGSNTGELFF.